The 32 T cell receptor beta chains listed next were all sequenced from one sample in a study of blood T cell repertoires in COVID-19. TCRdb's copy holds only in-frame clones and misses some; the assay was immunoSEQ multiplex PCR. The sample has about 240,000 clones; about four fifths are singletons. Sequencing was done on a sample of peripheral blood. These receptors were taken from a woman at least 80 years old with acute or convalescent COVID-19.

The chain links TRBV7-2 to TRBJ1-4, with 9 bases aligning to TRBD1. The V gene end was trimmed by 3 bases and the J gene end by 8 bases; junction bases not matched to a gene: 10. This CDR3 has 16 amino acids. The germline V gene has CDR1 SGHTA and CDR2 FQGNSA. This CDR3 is CASSFRSGTGREKLFF. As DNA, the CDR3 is TGTGCCAGCAGCTTCCGCTCTGGGACAGGGCGAGAAAAACTGTTTTTT. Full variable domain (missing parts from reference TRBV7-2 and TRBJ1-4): GAGVSQSPSNKVTEKGKDVELRCDPISGHTALYWYRQSLGQGLEFLIYFQGNSAPDKSGLPSDRFSAERTGGSVSTLTIQRTQQEDSAVYLCASSFRSGTGREKLFFGSGTQLSVL.

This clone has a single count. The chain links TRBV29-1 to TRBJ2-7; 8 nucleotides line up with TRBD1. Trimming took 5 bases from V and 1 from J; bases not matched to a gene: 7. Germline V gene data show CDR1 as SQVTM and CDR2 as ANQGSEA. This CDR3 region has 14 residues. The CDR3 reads CSVSGTGQSYEQYF. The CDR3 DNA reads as TGCAGCGTTTCGGGGACAGGCCAATCCTACGAGCAGTACTTC.

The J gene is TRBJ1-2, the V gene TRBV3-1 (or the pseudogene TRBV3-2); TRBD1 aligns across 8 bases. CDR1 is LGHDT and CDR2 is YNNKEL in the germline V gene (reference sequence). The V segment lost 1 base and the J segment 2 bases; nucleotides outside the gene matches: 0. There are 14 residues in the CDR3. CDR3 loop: CASSQGDRNYGYTF. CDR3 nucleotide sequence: TGTGCCAGCAGCCAAGGGGACAGGAACTATGGCTACACCTTC.

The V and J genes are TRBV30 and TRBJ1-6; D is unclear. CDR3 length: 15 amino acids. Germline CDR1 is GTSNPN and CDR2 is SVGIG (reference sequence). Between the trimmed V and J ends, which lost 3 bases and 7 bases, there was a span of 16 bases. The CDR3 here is CAWSALQAGNSPLHF. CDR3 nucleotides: TGTGCCTGGAGCGCGCTGCAGGCTGGGAATTCACCCCTCCACTTT.

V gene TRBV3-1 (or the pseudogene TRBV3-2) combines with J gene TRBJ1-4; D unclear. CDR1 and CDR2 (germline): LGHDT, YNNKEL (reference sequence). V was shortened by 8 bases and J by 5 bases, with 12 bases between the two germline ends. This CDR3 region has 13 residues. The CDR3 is CASARNSNEKLFF. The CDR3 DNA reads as TGTGCCAGCGCGAGGAACTCAAATGAAAAACTGTTTTTT.

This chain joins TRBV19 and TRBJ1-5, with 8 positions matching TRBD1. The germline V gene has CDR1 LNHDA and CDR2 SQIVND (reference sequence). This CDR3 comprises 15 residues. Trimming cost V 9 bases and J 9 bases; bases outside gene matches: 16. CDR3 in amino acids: CASQPGQGAGGPQHF. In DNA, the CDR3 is TGTGCCAGCCAACCGGGGCAGGGGGCCGGGGGGCCCCAGCATTTT.

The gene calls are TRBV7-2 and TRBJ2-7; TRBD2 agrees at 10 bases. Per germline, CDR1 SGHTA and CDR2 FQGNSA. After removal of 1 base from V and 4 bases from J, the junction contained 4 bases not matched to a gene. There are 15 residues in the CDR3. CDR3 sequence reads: CASSLVSGGVYEQYF. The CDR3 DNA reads TGTGCCAGCAGCTTAGTCAGCGGGGGGGTGTACGAGCAGTACTTC.

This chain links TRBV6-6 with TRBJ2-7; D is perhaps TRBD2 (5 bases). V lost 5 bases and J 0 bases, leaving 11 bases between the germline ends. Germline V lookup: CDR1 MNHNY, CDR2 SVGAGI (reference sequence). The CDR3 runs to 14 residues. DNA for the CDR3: TGTGCCAGCAGTGGGAGACTGTCCTCCTACGAGCAGTACTTC. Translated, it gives CASSGRLSSYEQYF.

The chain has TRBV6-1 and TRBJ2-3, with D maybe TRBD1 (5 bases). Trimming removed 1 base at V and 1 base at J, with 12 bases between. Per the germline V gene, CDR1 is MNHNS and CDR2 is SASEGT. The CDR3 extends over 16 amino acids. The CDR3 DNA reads TGTGCCAGCAGTGAAGGGTCTGGACATGGCACAGATACGCAGTATTTT. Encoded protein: CASSEGSGHGTDTQYF.

CDR3 sequence: CASSRGQGAFGYTF. In DNA, the CDR3 is TGTGCCAGCAGCCGAGGACAGGGGGCGTTTGGCTACACCTTC. The chain joins TRBV5-8 to TRBJ1-2, with 11 bases lining up with TRBD1. The CDR3 runs to 14 residues. The V gene end was trimmed by 4 bases and the J gene end by 7 bases; junction bases not matched to a gene: 6. Per the germline V gene, CDR1 is SGHTS and CDR2 is YDEGEE.

The CDR3 coding sequence is TGTGCCAGCAGCTTAGCCGTCCAAGAGACCCAGTACTTC. It specifies CASSLAVQETQYF. The J gene is TRBJ2-5, the V gene TRBV7-2; unclear D gene. Germline loops: CDR1 SGHTA, CDR2 FQGNSA. This CDR3 contains 13 residues. V was cut by 0 bases and J by 1 base, with 3 bases left in between.

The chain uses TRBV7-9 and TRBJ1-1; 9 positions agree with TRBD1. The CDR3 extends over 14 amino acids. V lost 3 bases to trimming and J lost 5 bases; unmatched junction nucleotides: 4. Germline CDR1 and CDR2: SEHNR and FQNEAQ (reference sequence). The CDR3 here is CASSLETGGTEAFF. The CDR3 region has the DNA TGTGCCAGCAGCTTGGAGACAGGGGGTACTGAAGCTTTCTTT.

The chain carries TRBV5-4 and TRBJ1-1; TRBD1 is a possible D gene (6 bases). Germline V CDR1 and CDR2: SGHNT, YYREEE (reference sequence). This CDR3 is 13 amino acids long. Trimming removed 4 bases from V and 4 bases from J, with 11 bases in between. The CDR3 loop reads CASSRTGFTEAFF. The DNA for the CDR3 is TGTGCCAGCAGCCGCACAGGGTTCACTGAAGCTTTCTTT.

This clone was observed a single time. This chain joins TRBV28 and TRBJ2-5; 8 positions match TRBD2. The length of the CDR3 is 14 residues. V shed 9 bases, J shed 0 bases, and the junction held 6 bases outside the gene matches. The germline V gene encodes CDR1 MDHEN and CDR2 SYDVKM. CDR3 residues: CASRRGEYQETQYF. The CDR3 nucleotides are TGTGCCAGTCGGCGGGGGGAGTACCAAGAGACCCAGTACTTC.

The CDR3 is CASRYRTGSGSPLHF. The CDR3 bases are TGTGCCAGTAGGTACAGAACAGGGTCGGGGTCACCCCTCCACTTT. This chain links TRBV19 with TRBJ1-6; perhaps TRBD1 as D (6 bases). V gave up 6 bases and J gave up 10 bases, with 19 bases separating them. The CDR3 is 15 residues long. Looked up from germline, CDR1 is LNHDA and CDR2 is SQIVND (reference sequence). Based on the CDR3 plus reference TRBV19 and TRBJ1-6, the full variable domain is DGGITQSPKYLFRKEGQNVTLSCEQNLNHDAMYWYRQDPGQGLRLIYYSQIVNDFQKGDIAEGYSVSREKKESFPLTVTSAQKNPTAFYLCASRYRTGSGSPLHFGNGTRLTVT.

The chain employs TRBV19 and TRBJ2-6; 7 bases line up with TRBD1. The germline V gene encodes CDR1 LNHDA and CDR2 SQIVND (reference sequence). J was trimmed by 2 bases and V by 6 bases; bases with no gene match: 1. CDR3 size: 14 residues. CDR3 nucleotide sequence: TGTGCCAGTAGAGACAGGGCTGGGGCCAACGTCCTGACTTTC. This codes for CASRDRAGANVLTF.

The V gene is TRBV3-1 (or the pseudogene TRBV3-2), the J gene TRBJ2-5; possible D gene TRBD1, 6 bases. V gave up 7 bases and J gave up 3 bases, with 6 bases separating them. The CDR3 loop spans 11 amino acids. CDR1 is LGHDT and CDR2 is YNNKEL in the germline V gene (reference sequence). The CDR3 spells CASNREETQYF. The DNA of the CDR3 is TGTGCCAGCAACAGGGAAGAGACCCAGTACTTC.

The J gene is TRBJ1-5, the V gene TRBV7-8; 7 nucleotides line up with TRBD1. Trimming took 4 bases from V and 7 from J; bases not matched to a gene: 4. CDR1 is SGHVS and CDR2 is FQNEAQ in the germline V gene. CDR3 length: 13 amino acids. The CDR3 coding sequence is TGTGCCAGCAGCTACTCGGGACAGCAGCCCCAGCATTTT. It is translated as CASSYSGQQPQHF.

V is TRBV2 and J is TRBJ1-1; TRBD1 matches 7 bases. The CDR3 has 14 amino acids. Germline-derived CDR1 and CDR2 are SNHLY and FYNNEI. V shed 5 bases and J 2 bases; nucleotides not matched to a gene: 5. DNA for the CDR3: TGTGCCAGCAGTTTACAGGGGTTTAACACTGAAGCTTTCTTT. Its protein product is CASSLQGFNTEAFF.

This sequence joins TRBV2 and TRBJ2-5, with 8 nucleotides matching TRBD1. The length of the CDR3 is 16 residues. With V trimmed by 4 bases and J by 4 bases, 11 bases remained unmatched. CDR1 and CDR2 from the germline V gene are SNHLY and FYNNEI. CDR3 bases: TGTGCCAGCAGTGTAGGGTCACAGGGGGTAGGAGAGACCCAGTACTTC. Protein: CASSVGSQGVGETQYF.

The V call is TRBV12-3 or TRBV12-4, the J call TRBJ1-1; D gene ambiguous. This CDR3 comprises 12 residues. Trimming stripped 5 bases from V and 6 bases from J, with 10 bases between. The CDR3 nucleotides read TGTGCCAGCAGTCTCAGGCCCCCTGAAGCTTTCTTT. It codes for CASSLRPPEAFF.

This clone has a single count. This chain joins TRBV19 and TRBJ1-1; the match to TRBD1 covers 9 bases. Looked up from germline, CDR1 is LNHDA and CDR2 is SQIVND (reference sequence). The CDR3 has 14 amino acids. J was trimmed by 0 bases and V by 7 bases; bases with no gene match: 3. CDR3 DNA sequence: TGTGCCAGTAACAGGGGGCAAGTGAACACTGAAGCTTTCTTT. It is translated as CASNRGQVNTEAFF.

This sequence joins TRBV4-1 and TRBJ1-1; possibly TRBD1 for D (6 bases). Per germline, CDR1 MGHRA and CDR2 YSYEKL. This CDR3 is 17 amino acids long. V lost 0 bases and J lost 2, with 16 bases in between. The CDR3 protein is CASSQDERGQRNTEAFF. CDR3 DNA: TGCGCCAGCAGCCAAGATGAGCGCGGACAGAGAAACACTGAAGCTTTCTTT.

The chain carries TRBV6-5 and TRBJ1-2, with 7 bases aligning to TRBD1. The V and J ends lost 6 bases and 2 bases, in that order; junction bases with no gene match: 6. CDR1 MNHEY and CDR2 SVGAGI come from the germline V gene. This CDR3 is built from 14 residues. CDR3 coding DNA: TGTGCCAGCAGGTCTTCGGGACAGAACTATGGCTACACCTTC. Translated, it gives CASRSSGQNYGYTF.

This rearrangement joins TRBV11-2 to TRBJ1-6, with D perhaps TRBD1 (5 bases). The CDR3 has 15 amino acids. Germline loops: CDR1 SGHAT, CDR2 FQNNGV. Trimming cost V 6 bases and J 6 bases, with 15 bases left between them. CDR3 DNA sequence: TGTGCCAGCAGGCCCGGGGGAGGGATTAATTCACCCCTCCACTTT. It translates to CASRPGGGINSPLHF.

The DNA for the CDR3 is TGTGCCAGTAGTAGCGGGGGGGTCCAAGAGACCCAGTACTTC. Translating it yields CASSSGGVQETQYF. The chain is built from TRBV19 and TRBJ2-5; 9 nucleotides match TRBD2. The CDR3 runs 14 residues. The junction had 1 base not matched to a gene; V was cut back by 4 bases and J by 1 base. Germline loops: CDR1 LNHDA, CDR2 SQIVND (reference sequence).

Here the CDR3 reads CASTPVGGGELFF. The CDR3 DNA sequence: TGTGCCAGCACCCCCGTCGGGGGCGGGGAGCTGTTTTTT. The rearrangement joins TRBV2 to TRBJ2-2; D is possibly TRBD2 (6 bases). The CDR3 length is 13 residues. V lost 7 bases and J lost 7, with 13 bases in between. Germline lookup yields CDR1 SNHLY and CDR2 FYNNEI.

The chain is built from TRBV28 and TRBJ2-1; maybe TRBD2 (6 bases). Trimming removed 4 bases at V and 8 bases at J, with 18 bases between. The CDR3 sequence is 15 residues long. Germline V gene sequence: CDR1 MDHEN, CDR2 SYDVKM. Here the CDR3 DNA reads TGTGCCAGCAGTTCCCCCGGGACTGTCATCTATGAGCAGTTCTTC. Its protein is CASSSPGTVIYEQFF.

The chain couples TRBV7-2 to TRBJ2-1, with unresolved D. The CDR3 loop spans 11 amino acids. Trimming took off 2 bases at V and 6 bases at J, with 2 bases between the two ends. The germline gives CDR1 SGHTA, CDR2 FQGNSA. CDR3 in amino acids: CASSLLNEQFF. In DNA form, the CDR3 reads TGTGCCAGCAGCTTACTCAATGAGCAGTTCTTC. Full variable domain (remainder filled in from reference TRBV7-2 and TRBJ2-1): GAGVSQSPSNKVTEKGKDVELRCDPISGHTALYWYRQSLGQGLEFLIYFQGNSAPDKSGLPSDRFSAERTGGSVSTLTIQRTQQEDSAVYLCASSLLNEQFFGPGTRLTVL.

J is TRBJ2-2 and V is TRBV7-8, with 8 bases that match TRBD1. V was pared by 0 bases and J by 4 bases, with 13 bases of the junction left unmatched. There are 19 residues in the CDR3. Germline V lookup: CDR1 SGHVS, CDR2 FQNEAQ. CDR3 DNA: TGTGCCAGCAGCTTAGCAGTCCAATGGAGACAGGGGAGCACCGGGGAGCTGTTTTTT. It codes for CASSLAVQWRQGSTGELFF.

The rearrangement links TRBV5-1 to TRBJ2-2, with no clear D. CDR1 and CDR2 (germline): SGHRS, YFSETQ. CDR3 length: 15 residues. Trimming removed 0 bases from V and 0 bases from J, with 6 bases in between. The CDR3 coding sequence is TGCGCCAGCAGCTTGGGTCTTGCGAACACCGGGGAGCTGTTTTTT. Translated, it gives CASSLGLANTGELFF.

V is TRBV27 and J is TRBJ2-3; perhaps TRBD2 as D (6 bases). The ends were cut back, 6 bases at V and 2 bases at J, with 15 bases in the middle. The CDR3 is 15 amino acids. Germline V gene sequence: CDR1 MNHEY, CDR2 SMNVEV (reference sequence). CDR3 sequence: CASRITGSDTDTQYF. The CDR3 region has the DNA TGTGCCAGCAGAATCACCGGGAGCGACACAGATACGCAGTATTTT.